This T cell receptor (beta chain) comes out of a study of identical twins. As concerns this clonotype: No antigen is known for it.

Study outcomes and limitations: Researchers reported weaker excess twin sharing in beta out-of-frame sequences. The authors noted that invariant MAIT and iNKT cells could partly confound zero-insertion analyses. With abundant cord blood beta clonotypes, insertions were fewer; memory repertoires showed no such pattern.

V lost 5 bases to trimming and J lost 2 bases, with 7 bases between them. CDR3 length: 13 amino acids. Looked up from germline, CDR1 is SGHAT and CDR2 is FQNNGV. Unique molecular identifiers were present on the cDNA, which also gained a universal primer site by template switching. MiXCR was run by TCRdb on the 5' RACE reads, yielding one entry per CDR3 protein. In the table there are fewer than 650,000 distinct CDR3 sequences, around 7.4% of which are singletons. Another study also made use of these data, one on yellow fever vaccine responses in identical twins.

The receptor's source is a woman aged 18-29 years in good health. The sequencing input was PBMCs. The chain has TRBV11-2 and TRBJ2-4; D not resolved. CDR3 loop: CASSPDTKNIQYF. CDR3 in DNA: TGTGCCAGCAGCCCAGACACCAAAAACATTCAGTACTTC.